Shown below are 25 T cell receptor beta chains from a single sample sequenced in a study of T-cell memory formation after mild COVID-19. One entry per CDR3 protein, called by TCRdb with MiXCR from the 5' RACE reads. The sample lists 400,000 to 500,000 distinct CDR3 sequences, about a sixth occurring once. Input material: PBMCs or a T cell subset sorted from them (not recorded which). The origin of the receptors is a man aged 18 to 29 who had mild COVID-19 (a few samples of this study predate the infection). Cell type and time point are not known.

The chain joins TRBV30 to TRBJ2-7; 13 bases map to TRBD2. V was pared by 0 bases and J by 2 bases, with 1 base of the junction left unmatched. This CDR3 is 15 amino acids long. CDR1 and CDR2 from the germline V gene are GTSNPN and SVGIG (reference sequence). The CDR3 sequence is CAWSVTSGGAYEQYF. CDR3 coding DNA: TGTGCCTGGAGTGTAACTAGCGGGGGGGCCTACGAGCAGTACTTC. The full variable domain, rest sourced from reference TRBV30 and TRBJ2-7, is SQTIHQWPATLVQPVGSPLSLECTVEGTSNPNLYWYRQAAGRGLQLLFYSVGIGQISSEVPQNLSASRPQDRQFILSSKKLLLSDSGFYLCAWSVTSGGAYEQYFGPGTRLTVT.

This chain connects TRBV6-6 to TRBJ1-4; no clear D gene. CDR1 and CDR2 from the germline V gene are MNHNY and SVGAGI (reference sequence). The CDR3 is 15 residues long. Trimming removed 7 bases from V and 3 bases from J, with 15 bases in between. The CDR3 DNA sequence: TGTGCCAGCATCAAAATTGTCGGGGCTAATGAAAAACTGTTTTTT. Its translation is CASIKIVGANEKLFF.

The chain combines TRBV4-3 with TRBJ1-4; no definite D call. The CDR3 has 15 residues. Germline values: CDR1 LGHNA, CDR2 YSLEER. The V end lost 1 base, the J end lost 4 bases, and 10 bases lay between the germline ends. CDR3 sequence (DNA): TGCGCCAGCAGCCAAGGTCGCAGGTTTAATGAAAAACTGTTTTTT. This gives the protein CASSQGRRFNEKLFF.

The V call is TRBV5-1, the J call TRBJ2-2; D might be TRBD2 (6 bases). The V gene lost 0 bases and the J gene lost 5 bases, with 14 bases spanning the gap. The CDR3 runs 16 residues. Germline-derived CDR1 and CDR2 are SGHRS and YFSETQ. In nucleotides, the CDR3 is TGCGCCAGCAGCTTGGACCCAGCGGGCGGAACCGGGGAGCTGTTTTTT. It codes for CASSLDPAGGTGELFF.

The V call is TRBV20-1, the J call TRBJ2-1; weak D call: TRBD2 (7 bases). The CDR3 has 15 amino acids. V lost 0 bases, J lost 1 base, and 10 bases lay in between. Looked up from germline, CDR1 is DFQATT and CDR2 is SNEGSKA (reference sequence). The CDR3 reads CSARERGLSYNEQFF. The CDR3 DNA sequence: TGCAGTGCTAGAGAGCGGGGGCTTTCCTACAATGAGCAGTTCTTC.

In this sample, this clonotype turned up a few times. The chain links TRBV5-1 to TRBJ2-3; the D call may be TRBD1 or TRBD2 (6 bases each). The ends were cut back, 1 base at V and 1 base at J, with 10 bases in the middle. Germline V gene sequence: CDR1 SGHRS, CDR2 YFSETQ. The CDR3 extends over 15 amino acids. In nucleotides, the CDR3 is TGCGCCAGCAGCTTGATGGGGGGCGGCACAGATACGCAGTATTTT. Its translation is CASSLMGGGTDTQYF.

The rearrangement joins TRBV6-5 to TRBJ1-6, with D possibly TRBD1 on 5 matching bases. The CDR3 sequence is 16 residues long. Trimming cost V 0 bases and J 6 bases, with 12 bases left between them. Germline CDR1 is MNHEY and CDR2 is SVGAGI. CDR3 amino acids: CASSYSIGGGNSPLHF. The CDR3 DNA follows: TGTGCCAGCAGTTACTCTATAGGCGGGGGTAATTCACCCCTCCACTTT.

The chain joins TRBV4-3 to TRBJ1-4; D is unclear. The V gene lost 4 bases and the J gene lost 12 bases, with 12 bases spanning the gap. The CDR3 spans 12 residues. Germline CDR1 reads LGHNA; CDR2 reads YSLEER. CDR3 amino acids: CASSPPLGELFF. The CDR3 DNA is TGCGCCAGCAGCCCGCCCCTTGGGGAACTGTTTTTT.

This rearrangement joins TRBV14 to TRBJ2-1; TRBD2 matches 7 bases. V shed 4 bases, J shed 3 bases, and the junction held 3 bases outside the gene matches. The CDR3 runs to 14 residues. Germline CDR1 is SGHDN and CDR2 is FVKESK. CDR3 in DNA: TGTGCCAGCAGCCGACCGGGGGGCTACAATGAGCAGTTCTTC. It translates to CASSRPGGYNEQFF.

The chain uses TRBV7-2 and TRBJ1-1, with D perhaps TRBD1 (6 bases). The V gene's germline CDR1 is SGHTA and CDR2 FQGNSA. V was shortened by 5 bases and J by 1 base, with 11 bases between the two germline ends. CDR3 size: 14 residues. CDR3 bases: TGTGCCAGCAGCCGAGTGGGGGCGAACACTGAAGCTTTCTTT. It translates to CASSRVGANTEAFF.

CDR3 sequence: CASSPDAKSYEQYV. The CDR3 nucleotides are TGTGCCAGCAGCCCGGACGCAAAGTCCTACGAGCAGTACGTC. V usage is TRBV5-5 and J usage is TRBJ2-7; D uncertain. The CDR3 sequence is 14 residues long. CDR1 and CDR2 (germline): SGHKS, YYEKEE (reference sequence). V lost 4 bases to trimming and J lost 1 base, with 12 bases between them.

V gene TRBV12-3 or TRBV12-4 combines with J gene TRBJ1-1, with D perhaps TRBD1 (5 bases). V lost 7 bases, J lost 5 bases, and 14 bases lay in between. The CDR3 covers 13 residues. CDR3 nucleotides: TGTGCCAGCAAACTTGGGACGCCGACTGAAGCTTTCTTT. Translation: CASKLGTPTEAFF.

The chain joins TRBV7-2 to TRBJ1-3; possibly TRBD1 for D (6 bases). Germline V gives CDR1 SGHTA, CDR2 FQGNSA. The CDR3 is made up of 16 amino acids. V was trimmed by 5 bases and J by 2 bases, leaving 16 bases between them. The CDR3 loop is CASSPGPTGAGNTIYF. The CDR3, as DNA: TGTGCCAGCAGCCCCGGGCCGACAGGAGCTGGAAACACCATATATTTT.

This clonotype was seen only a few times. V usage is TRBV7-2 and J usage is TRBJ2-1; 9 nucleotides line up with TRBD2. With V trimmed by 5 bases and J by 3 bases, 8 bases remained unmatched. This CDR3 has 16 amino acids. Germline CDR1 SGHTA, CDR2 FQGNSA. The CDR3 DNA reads TGTGCCAGCAGCCCAGTCGCGGGGGGGTTCTACAATGAGCAGTTCTTC. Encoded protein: CASSPVAGGFYNEQFF.

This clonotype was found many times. The CDR3 DNA is TGTGCCAGCAGTATGACGGACACTGAAGCTTTCTTT. It specifies CASSMTDTEAFF. This sequence joins TRBV28 and TRBJ1-1; no definite D call. CDR1 and CDR2 (germline): MDHEN, SYDVKM. The germline V and J ends were trimmed by 5 bases and 3 bases, with 7 bases remaining between them. This CDR3 is built from 12 residues.

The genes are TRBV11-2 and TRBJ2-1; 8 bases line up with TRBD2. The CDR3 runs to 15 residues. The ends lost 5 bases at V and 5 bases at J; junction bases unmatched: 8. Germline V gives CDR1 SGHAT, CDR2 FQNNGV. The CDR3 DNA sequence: TGTGCCAGCAGCCTCGAGTTTAGCGGGGACAATGAGCAGTTCTTC. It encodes CASSLEFSGDNEQFF. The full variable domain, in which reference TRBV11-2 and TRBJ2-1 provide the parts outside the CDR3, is EAGVAQSPRYKIIEKRQSVAFWCNPISGHATLYWYQQILGQGPKLLIQFQNNGVVDDSQLPKDRFSAERLKGVDSTLKIQPAKLEDSAVYLCASSLEFSGDNEQFFGPGTRLTVL.

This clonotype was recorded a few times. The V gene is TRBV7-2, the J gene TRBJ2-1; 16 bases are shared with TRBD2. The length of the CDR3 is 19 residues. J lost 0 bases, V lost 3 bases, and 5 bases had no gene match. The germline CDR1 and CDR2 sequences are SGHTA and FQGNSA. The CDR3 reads CASSFTGLAGGSSYNEQFF. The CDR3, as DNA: TGTGCCAGCAGCTTTACGGGACTAGCGGGGGGGAGCTCCTACAATGAGCAGTTCTTC.

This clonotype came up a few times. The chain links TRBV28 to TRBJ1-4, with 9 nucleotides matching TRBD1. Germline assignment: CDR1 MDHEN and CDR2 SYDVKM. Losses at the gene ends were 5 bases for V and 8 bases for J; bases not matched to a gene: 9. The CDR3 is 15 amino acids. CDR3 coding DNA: TGTGCCAGCAGTCCCCCGGGACAGGGAGGAGAAAAACTGTTTTTT. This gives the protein CASSPPGQGGEKLFF.

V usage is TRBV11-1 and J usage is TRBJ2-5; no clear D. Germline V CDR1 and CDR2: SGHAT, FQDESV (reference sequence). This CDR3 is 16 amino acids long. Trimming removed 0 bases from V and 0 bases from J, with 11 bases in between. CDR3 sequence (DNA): TGTGCCAGCAGCTTAGCGGATTGGCAGAACCAAGAGACCCAGTACTTC. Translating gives CASSLADWQNQETQYF. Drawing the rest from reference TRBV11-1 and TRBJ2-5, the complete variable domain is EAEVAQSPRYKITEKSQAVAFWCDPISGHATLYWYRQILGQGPELLVQFQDESVVDDSQLPKDRFSAERLKGVDSTLKIQPAELGDSAMYLCASSLADWQNQETQYFGPGTRLLVL.

The CDR3 sequence is CSVDQGRTEAFF. In DNA, the CDR3 is TGCAGCGTTGATCAGGGAAGAACTGAAGCTTTCTTT. This chain links TRBV29-1 with TRBJ1-1; perhaps TRBD1 as D (5 bases). V lost 3 bases and J lost 5, with 10 bases in between. CDR3 length: 12 residues. In germline, CDR1 is SQVTM, CDR2 ANQGSEA.

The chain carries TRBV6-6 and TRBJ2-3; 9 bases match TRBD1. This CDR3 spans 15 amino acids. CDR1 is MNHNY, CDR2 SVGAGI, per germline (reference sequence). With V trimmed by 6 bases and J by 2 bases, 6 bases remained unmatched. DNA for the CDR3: TGTGCCAGCAGGCCGGGACAGGGCCACACAGATACGCAGTATTTT. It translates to CASRPGQGHTDTQYF.

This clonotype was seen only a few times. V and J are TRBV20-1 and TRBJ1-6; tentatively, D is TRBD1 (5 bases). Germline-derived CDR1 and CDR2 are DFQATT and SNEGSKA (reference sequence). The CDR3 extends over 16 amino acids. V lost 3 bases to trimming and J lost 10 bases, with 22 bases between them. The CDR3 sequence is CSARRESGFSGSPLHF. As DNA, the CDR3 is TGCAGTGCTAGGAGGGAGTCCGGGTTTTCAGGGTCACCCCTCCACTTT.

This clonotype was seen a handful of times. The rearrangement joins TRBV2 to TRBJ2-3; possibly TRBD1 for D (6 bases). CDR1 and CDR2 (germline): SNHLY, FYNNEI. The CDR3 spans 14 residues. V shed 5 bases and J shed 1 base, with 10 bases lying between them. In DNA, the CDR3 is TGTGCCAGCAGTACAGGGTGGGGCACAGATACGCAGTATTTT. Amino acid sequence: CASSTGWGTDTQYF.

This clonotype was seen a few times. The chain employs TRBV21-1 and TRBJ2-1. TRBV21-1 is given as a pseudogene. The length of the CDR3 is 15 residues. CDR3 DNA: TGTGCCAGCAGCCACGGTGTTCCCTCCTACAATGAGCAGTTCTTC. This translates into CASSHGVPSYNEQFF.

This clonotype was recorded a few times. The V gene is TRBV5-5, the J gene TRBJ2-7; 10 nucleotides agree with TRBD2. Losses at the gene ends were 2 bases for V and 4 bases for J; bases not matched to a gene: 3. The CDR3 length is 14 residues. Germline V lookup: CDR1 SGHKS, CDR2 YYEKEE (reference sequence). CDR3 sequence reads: CASSFSGGRYEQYV. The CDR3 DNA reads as TGTGCCAGCAGCTTTAGCGGGGGGCGTTACGAGCAGTACGTC.